In this sample, the clone carrying this TCR beta chain turned up a few times. The target antigen is unknown. This entry is derived from a study of identical twins. Study outcomes and limitations: Analyses based on zero insertions could be partly confounded by invariant MAIT and iNKT cells. The study found excess low generation probability among twin-shared out-of-frame alpha sequences.

TCRdb re-called the 5' RACE reads through MiXCR, storing one row per CDR3 protein. The sample yields approximately 600,000 distinct CDR3 sequences, 7.1% seen once. The CDR3 is 15 residues long. The V gene lost 6 bases and the J gene lost 10 bases, with 22 bases spanning the gap. CDR1 and CDR2 (germline): SNHLY, FYNNEI. Another study also made use of these data, one on yellow fever vaccine responses in identical twins.

The source of this sequence is a woman between 18 and 29 years old in good health. Input material: PBMCs. The V gene is TRBV2, the J gene TRBJ2-1, with D perhaps being TRBD1 or TRBD2 (5 bases each). The CDR3 nucleotides are TGTGCCAGCAGCCCCGGGACCCGCCTAGGGTCAGAGCAGTTCTTC. This codes for CASSPGTRLGSEQFF.